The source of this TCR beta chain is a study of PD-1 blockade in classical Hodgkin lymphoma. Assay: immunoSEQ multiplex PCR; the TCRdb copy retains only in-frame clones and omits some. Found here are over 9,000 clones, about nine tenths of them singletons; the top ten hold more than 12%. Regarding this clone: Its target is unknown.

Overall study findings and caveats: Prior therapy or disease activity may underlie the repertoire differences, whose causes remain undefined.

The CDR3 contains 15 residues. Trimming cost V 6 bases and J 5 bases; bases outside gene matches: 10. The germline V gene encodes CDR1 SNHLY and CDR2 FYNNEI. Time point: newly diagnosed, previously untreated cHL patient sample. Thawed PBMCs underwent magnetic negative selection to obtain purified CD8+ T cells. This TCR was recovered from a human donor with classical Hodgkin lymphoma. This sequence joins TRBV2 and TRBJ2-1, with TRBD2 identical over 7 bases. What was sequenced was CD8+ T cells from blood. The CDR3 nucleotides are TGTGCCAGCAGATACGGGGCGGGGGACCACAATGAGCAGTTCTTC. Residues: CASRYGAGDHNEQFF.